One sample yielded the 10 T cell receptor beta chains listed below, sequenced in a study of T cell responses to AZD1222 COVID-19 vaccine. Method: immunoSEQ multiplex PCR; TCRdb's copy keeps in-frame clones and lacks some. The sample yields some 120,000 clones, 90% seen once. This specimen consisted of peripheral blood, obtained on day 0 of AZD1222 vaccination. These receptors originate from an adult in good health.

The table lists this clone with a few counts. The CDR3 region is CASSMGQGVNYGYTF. For the CDR3, the DNA is TGTGCCAGCAGCATGGGACAGGGAGTCAACTATGGCTACACCTTC. V gene TRBV7-6 combines with J gene TRBJ1-2, with 9 bases identical to TRBD1. This CDR3 contains 15 residues. Germline CDR1 reads SGHVS; CDR2 reads FNYEAQ. Trimming at V came to 5 bases and at J to 2 bases, leaving 6 bases not matched to a gene.

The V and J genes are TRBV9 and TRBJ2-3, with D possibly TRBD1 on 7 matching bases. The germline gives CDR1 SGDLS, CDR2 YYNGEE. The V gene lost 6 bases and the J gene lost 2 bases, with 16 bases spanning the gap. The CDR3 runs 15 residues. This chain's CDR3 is CASTYRGGDTDTQYF. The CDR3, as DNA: TGTGCCAGCACCTACAGGGGCGGGGACACAGATACGCAGTATTTT. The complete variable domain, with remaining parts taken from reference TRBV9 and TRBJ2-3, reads DSGVTQTPKHLITATGQRVTLRCSPRSGDLSVYWYQQSLDQGLQFLIQYYNGEERAKGNILERFSAQQFPDLHSELNLSSLELGDSALYFCASTYRGGDTDTQYFGPGTRLTVL.

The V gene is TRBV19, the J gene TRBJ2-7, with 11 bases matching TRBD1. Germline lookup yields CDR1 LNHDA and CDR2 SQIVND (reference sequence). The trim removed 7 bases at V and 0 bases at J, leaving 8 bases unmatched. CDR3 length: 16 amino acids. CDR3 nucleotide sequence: TGTGCCAGTACCGGGCTCGGGACAGGGGGCTCCTACGAGCAGTACTTC. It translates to CASTGLGTGGSYEQYF.

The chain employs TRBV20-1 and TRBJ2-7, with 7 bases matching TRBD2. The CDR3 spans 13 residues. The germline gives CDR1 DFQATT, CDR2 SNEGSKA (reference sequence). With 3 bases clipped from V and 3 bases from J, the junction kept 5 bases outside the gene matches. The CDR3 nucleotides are TGCAGTGCTAGTCTCGGCGGGAGCTACGAGCAGTACTTC. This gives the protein CSASLGGSYEQYF.

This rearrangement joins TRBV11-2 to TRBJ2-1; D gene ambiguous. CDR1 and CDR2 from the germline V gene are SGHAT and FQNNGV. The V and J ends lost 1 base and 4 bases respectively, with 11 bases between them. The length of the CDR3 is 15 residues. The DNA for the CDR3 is TGTGCCAGCAGCTTAGGTCCGGGCGAATACAATGAGCAGTTCTTC. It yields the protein CASSLGPGEYNEQFF.

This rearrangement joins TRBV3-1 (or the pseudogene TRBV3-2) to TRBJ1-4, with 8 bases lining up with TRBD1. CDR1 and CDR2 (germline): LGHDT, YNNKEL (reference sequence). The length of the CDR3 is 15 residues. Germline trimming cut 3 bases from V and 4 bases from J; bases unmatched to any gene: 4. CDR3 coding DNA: TGTGCCAGCAGCCACTACAGGGGGGGTAATGAAAAACTGTTTTTT. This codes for CASSHYRGGNEKLFF.

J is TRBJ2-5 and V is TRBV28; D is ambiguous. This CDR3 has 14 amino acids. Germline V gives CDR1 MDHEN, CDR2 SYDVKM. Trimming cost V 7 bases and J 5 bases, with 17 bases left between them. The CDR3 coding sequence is TGTGCCAGCACCTCGGGCCTGGGCCGGGAGACCCAGTACTTC. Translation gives CASTSGLGRETQYF. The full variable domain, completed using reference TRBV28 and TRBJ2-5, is DVKVTQSSRYLVKRTGEKVFLECVQDMDHENMFWYRQDPGLGLRLIYFSYDVKMKEKGDIPEGYSVSREKKERFSLILESASTNQTSMYLCASTSGLGRETQYFGPGTRLLVL.

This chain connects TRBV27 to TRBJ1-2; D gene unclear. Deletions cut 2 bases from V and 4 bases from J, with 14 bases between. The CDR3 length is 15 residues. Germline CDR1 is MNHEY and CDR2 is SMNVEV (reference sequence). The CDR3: CASSLRREASYGYTF. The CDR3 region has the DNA TGTGCCAGCAGTTTAAGGCGTGAGGCGAGCTATGGCTACACCTTC.

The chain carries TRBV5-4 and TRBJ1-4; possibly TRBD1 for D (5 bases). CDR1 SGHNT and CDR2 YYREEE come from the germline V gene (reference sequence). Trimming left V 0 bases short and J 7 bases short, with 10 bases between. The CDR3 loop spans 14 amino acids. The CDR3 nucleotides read TGTGCCAGCAGCTTGGCGGGGGTGGGTGAAAAACTGTTTTTT. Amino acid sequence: CASSLAGVGEKLFF.

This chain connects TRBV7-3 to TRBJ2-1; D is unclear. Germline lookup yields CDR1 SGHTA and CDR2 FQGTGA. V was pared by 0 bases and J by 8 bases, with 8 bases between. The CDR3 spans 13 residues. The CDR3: CASSLTRNDEQFF. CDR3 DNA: TGTGCCAGCAGCTTAACAAGGAACGATGAGCAGTTCTTC.